Sequencing of this TCR beta chain was carried out in a study of CXCR3-negative and CXCR3-positive naive CD8 T cells. Notes on the study in general: The study found more hydrophobic TRB CDR3s in CXCR3-positive naive cells than in CXCR3-negative naive cells. Comparably high diversity was seen in both naive subsets, and much lower diversity in memory CD8+ cells.

UMI-labeled 5' RACE TRB cDNA libraries were prepared from the cells. TCRdb reanalyzed the 5' RACE reads, giving one entry per CDR3 protein sequence and no DNA. The specimen's table records 75,000 or so distinct CDR3 sequences. To note about this clonotype: The antigen is unknown.

The CDR3 totals 14 residues. From germline, CDR1 is SQVTM and CDR2 ANQGSEA. By phenotype, naive CD8+ T cells were CD45RO-CCR7+CD27+CD95-. The source material was naive CXCR3- CD8+ T cells from blood. This sample's subset: CD45RO-CCR7+CD27+CD95- naive CD8+ T cells lacking CXCR3 (TNR3-). The sequence was collected from a human donor in good health. Some clones in this sample may be carry-over from other donors' samples. This chain uses TRBV29-1 with TRBJ1-2. Here the CDR3 reads CSVDDRAPHYGYTF.